The present T cell receptor (beta chain) was sequenced within a study of cytomegalovirus exposure and HLA in healthy donors (TCRdb year 2017). General notes on the study: An earlier analysis of approximately 590 of the donors reported roughly 270 Gb of sequence data and 100 million to 140 million unique TCR beta sequences from roughly 180 million T cells. Across some 400 genotyped donors of the cohort, an average of approximately 220,000 unique TCR beta nucleotide sequences per donor were sequenced, and around 20% of those sequences were non-productive. The study was designed to test whether signatures of past pathogen exposure could be identified by cataloging public T cell receptors. Roughly 300 gigabases of sequencing data and 70 million to 85 million unique TCR sequences were included in an early release covering around 650 HLA-typed donors. A later genetic analysis used genome-wide SNP genotypes for about 55% of the 666 donors, treating that subset as a discovery cohort. To predict cytomegalovirus infection status, the study brought together high-throughput TCR immunosequencing, statistical association of individual TCRs with disease status, and machine learning. In a later analysis, previously published TCR beta repertoires from about 670 donors were re-analyzed and high-resolution HLA genotyping was added so that TCR occurrence patterns could be studied. Rather than drawing on any new phenotypic data, the later analysis identified candidate immune exposures from TCR beta sequences and the way those sequences occurred across donors. All discovery cohort repertoires had been generated on a single sequencing platform. Besides the first cohort of 500 to 700 subjects, a separate validation cohort made up of about 120 different subjects was used. Of the approximately 400 genotyped donors, approximately 80% fell in the genetic ancestry cluster associated with self-reported Caucasian donors. The number of typed donors differed by locus: about 620-640 for A, B, C, DRB1 and DQB1; 522 for DQA1; over 600 for DPA1; and around 470 for DPB1. The study profiled the T cell repertoires of about 640 subjects by immunosequencing and related them to cytomegalovirus serostatus. Alongside the repertoire data, information on donor age, sex, ethnicity and CMV serostatus was compiled. About five DR-DQ haplotypes were treated as single units for association and clustering because of strong linkage in the cohort. An earlier analysis of approximately 640 of the donors applied high-throughput TCR beta sequencing to assess whether each TCR beta V gene segment acted as functional or pseudogenic. Class I and class II HLA loci were covered by the typing at four-digit resolution.

Library prep was done by the immunoSEQ multiplex PCR assay. For the multiplex PCR, a mixture combining 60 forward primers for TCR Vbeta segments and 13 reverse primers for TCR Jbeta segments was used. Amplification of the CDR3 region of rearranged TCR beta genes was performed with a multiplex PCR assay on genomic DNA. Amplified TCR beta libraries were sequenced as 87-base-pair reads on the Illumina HiSeq System. Per the authors' processing: Across the 600 to 700 repertoires, a later analysis counted some 80 million unique TCR beta chains, 9.5 million to 12 million of which were shared by at least two donors. Raw reads were error-corrected and collapsed into unique sequences with a nearest-neighbor algorithm that merged closely related sequences to remove PCR and sequencing errors. Alignment of CDR3 sequences to IMGT reference sequences was used to assign V, D and J gene segments. For a sequence to be retained, a match of at least six nucleotides was required to both a V gene segment and a J gene segment. Rearrangements were called productive when the CDR3 lacked stop codons and stayed in frame with V and J; all others were non-productive. CDR3 was defined according to IMGT convention as the region running from the second conserved V-encoded cysteine to the conserved J-encoded phenylalanine. In an earlier analysis of 587 of the donors, sequences lacking an unambiguous match to a single V gene segment were excluded. An earlier analysis of a few hundred of the donors called V segments functional above 56.7% productive rearrangements and segregating when the between-donor standard deviation exceeded 5%. To diagnose cytomegalovirus status from the catalog of TCR beta chain sequences, a statistical classification framework was built. A later analysis assigned V and J genes by comparing TCR nucleotide sequences with IMGT/GENE-DB human TR gene sequences. In a later analysis, CDR3 sequences and most-parsimonious VDJ recombination scenarios were assigned using the TCRdist pipeline. In a later analysis, every TCR beta chain was defined by the combination of its CDR3 amino acid sequence and its V-gene family, and reads without a unique V-gene family were dropped. In a later analysis, nearly 600 highly shared, low-generation-probability nucleotide sequences were removed to address suspected cross-contamination and a sequencing artifact. In a later analysis, a clonal expansion index for each public chain was calculated from normalized within-repertoire ranks of inferred template counts. In a later analysis, generation probabilities were computed using a VDJ recombination model fitted to out-of-frame rearrangements, and the results were checked against IGoR. In a later analysis, hypergeometric tests were used to score TCR-TCR, TCR-HLA and TCR-CMV co-occurrence, with a repertoire-size bias correction applied to TCR pairs. False discovery rates were estimated in a later analysis by permuting HLA or CMV assignments 20 times. In a later analysis, co-occurring TCRs were grouped using DBSCAN, and TCRdist sequence similarity was added for clustering within HLA-allele-positive subsets. For co-occurrence clustering, repertoires with fewer than 30,000 or more than 120,000 public chains were excluded, along with five repertoires with anomalous nucleotide sharing. In TCRdb, the immuneACCESS table is reduced to in-frame sequences with V and J assigned. These tables do not hold every clone; where another copy was compared, an unresolved V gene accounts for under half, and the others remain unexplained. From that table come the V and J calls and clone size; the DNA was used to work out D and trimming. This sample holds fewer than 200,000 clones; roughly 80% were observed only once. About 0.82% of the sample comes from the top ten.

The cohort consisted of hundreds of healthy bone marrow donors. At the time of sampling, all cohort members were nominally healthy, though unrecorded immune exposures were likely present. The donor was CMV seronegative and was included in the group of 352 seronegative cohort members. A peripheral blood sample was provided by each donor, and peripheral blood mononuclear cells were used for TCR beta sequencing. The Qiagen DNeasy Blood Extraction Kit was used to extract genomic DNA from the blood cell samples. V ends up 0 bases short and J 2 bases short, with an unmatched junction base count of 0. CDR1 and CDR2 (LGHNA, YSLEER) derive from the germline V gene. The CDR3 starts with the cysteine, ends with the phenylalanine, and has 15 residues. The DNA shown is the 45-base CDR3, in frame from base 1. Points the paper makes about the study in general: A total of fewer than 200 TCR beta chains were listed by the study as associated with cytomegalovirus. Compared with equally common non-associated chains, HLA-associated TCR beta chains in a later analysis were more clonally expanded and had lower generation probabilities. A further reported finding was that TCR beta sequences accurately predicted the HLA-A and HLA-B alleles for most subjects in the first cohort. A later genetic analysis associated a missense DCLRE1C variant with V-gene and J-gene trimming of TCR beta chains, and an independent cohort replicated the association. Cytomegalovirus status was reported to be diagnosed by the classifier with high specificity and sensitivity in both the original and validation cohorts. A group of highly shared sequence variants was considered likely to be a technical artifact of the sequencing pipeline. Because counts were too low, some 17 rarely observed V segments, including chromosome 9 orphons, were left out of the earlier analysis of over 550 of the donors. In a later analysis, TCR association rates were found to vary across HLA loci, with the most associated TCRs seen for DRB1 alleles and the fewest for HLA-C alleles. A later analysis found that most CMV-associated TCR beta chains appeared HLA-restricted, with HLA associations seemingly driven largely by CMV exposure. In this cohort, only TCR beta chains were sequenced, and detectable features were limited by the absence of alpha or paired-chain data. Roughly uniform sequencing depth across donors was assumed in presence/absence analyses, although this assumption may not hold. An earlier analysis of approximately 530 of the donors showed that most TCR beta V segments appeared in productive rearrangements either about 87% or about 30% of the time, which broadly matched IMGT annotations. Several of the top co-occurrence clusters appeared to be linked to parvovirus B19, influenza, CMV and Epstein-Barr virus, according to a later analysis. The authors suggested that the approach could potentially be generalized to other disease states and immunological phenotypes. In vitro tests confirmed that three of the cytomegalovirus-associated TCR beta chains recognize cytomegalovirus antigens. Correlated functional status among segregating V segments might be attributable to linkage disequilibrium, but an unknown experimental factor could not be ruled out. Immune exposure information for the cohort was limited to CMV serostatus. A later genetic analysis reported fewer N-insertions in productive TCRs among donors in an Asian-associated ancestry cluster than the roughly 650-donor mean. At a false discovery rate of 0.05, a later analysis linked some 18,000 TCR beta sequences to specific HLA alleles. Because some donors lacked HLA typing at each locus, the association tests relied only on the typed subset. While some public TCRs were present in many individuals, most TCR sequences turned up only very rarely across donors. Some IMGT-functional V segments, including TRBV6-2 and TRBV6-3, could not be distinguished by the 87-base-pair reads and were therefore excluded. Strong co-occurrence of HLA alleles, especially DR and DQ, made assigning TCR associations to individual alleles difficult.

Worth noting for this clone: The antigen it recognizes is unknown. No per-base quality is available; no much larger clone lies one base away.

Sequenced input: PBMCs. The TCR was taken from a woman between 18 and 29 years old in good health and CMV-seronegative. Recombination joined TRBV4-3 with TRBJ1-4, and TRBD1 matches 7 of the central bases. The DNA sequence reads TGCGCCAGCAGCCAAGACAGGGGGACTAATGAAAAACTGTTTTTT. Translated, this is CASSQDRGTNEKLFF.